These 6 T cell receptor beta chains share one sample of origin, sequenced in a study of T cells in Graves' hyperthyroidism and ophthalmopathy. TCR beta CDR3 region amplification was performed from RNA transcripts. Primed by the HTBI set, a first-round RT-PCR was run on the TCR CDR3. A single record per CDR3 protein comes from TCRdb applying MiXCR to the multiplex PCR reads. Of 700,000 or so distinct CDR3 sequences listed, around 15% are singletons. The sample was blood. These receptors all stem from a man younger than 35 with Graves' hyperthyroidism.

This clonotype has at least ten counts. This sequence joins TRBV28 and TRBJ1-1; D is possibly TRBD1 (6 bases). The CDR3 has 14 amino acids. The V end lost 5 bases, the J end lost 2 bases, and 12 bases lay between the germline ends. CDR1 is MDHEN and CDR2 is SYDVKM in the germline V gene. CDR3 sequence: CASSHRVLNTEAFF. CDR3 nucleotides: TGTGCCAGCAGTCACAGGGTTTTAAACACTGAAGCTTTCTTT.

This clonotype was counted at least ten times. The rearrangement joins TRBV7-9 to TRBJ2-7; D is uncertain. V was clipped by 5 bases and J by 3 bases, with 14 bases between them. The length of the CDR3 is 14 residues. The germline CDR1 and CDR2 sequences are SEHNR and FQNEAQ (reference sequence). In DNA form, the CDR3 reads TGTGCCAGCAGCCCACCCGACTCCGACTACGAGCAGTACTTC. Translating it yields CASSPPDSDYEQYF.

This sequence joins TRBV2 and TRBJ2-6; D ambiguous. CDR1 is SNHLY and CDR2 is FYNNEI in the germline V gene. This CDR3 region has 13 residues. Trimming removed 8 bases at V and 4 bases at J, with 9 bases between. CDR3 protein: CASGGIGANVLTF. In nucleotides, the CDR3 is TGTGCCAGCGGCGGCATCGGGGCCAACGTCCTGACTTTC.

As regards this clonotype: A read error may produce the germline difference seen at one junction end. This sequence joins TRBV2 and TRBJ2-2; 9 nucleotides match TRBD1. Germline CDR1 reads SNHLY; CDR2 reads FYNNEI. The CDR3 runs 17 residues. The CDR3 reads CASSRLLPGTGTGELFF. CDR3 nucleotides: TGCGCCAGCAGCCGTTTGCTACCCGGGACAGGGACCGGGGAGCTGTTTTTT.

This clonotype was seen a handful of times. V usage is TRBV4-1 and J usage is TRBJ2-5; 8 positions agree with TRBD2. In germline, CDR1 is MGHRA, CDR2 YSYEKL. The V gene end was trimmed by 2 bases and the J gene end by 1 base; junction bases not matched to a gene: 9. The length of the CDR3 is 17 residues. The CDR3 loop is CASSQLISGVAQETQYF. CDR3 nucleotides: TGCGCCAGCAGCCAATTAATTAGCGGGGTGGCCCAAGAGACCCAGTACTTC.

This clonotype has just a few counts. The chain has TRBV9 and TRBJ1-5; TRBD1 matches at 8 bases. The CDR3 length is 18 residues. CDR1 SGDLS and CDR2 YYNGEE come from the germline V gene. Trimming cost V 3 bases and J 4 bases; bases outside gene matches: 15. The CDR3 coding sequence is TGTGCCAGCAGCGATCGACAGGGGCCGACTTTGAATAATCAGCCCCAGCATTTT. This encodes CASSDRQGPTLNNQPQHF. The entire variable domain, with the rest obtained from reference TRBV9 and TRBJ1-5, is as follows: DSGVTQTPKHLITATGQRVTLRCSPRSGDLSVYWYQQSLDQGLQFLIQYYNGEERAKGNILERFSAQQFPDLHSELNLSSLELGDSALYFCASSDRQGPTLNNQPQHFGDGTRLSIL.